This paragraph covers one T cell receptor beta chain sequence. TCR beta sequencing was performed on blood CD8+ and CD4+ T cells. The sample comes from a study of CD8 T cells in Susac syndrome. The RNA, roughly 0.5 to 1 ug, was put through reverse transcription using random hexamers. TCRdb used MiXCR to reprocess the immunoSEQ multiplex PCR reads, holding one entry per CDR3 protein. The repertoire consists of around 100,000 distinct CDR3 sequences, with about 96% occurring once and the leading ten covering more than 0.3%. The specimen sequenced was CD8+ T cells from PBMCs. The sequence was obtained from a human donor with Susac syndrome.

CDR3 protein: CASSREGLYEQYF. The DNA for the CDR3 is TGCGCCAGCAGCCGAGAGGGACTCTACGAGCAGTACTTC. V is TRBV4-1 and J is TRBJ2-7; weak D call: TRBD2 (6 bases). Germline lookup yields CDR1 MGHRA and CDR2 YSYEKL. Trimming removed 4 bases at V and 3 bases at J, with 10 bases between. CDR3 length: 13 amino acids.